Included here is one TCR beta chain sequence, with context. The sample originates from a study of cytomegalovirus exposure and HLA in healthy donors. Use of 60 Vbeta and 13 Jbeta primers characterized the PCR. Some clones are missing from TCRdb's copy, which holds only in-frame ones; the method was immunoSEQ multiplex PCR. The data contain 150,000 to 200,000 clones, 79% of them singletons. V dropped 2 bases and J dropped 4 bases, with 8 bases sitting between them. Per germline, CDR1 SQVTM and CDR2 ANQGSEA. The CDR3 sequence is 12 residues long. The receptor was derived from a woman in her thirties in good health and CMV-seropositive. The sample consisted of PBMCs. The chain links TRBV29-1 to TRBJ1-1, with D maybe TRBD1 (5 bases). Here the CDR3 reads CSVESGGTEAFF. Written as DNA, the CDR3 is TGCAGCGTTGAATCCGGGGGCACTGAAGCTTTCTTT.